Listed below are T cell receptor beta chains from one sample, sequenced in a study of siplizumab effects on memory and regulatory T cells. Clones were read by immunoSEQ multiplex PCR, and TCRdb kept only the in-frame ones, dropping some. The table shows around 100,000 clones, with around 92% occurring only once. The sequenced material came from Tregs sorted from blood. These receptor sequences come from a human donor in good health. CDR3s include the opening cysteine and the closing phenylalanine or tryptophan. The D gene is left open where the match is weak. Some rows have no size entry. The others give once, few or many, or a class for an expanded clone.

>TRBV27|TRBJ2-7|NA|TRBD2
TGTGCCAGCAGTTCCCCTAGCGGGAGTAAGTACGAGCAGTACTTC
CASSSPSGSKYEQYF
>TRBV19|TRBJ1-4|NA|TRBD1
TGTGCCAGTAGCGACAGGGGGCAAGAAAAACTGTTTTTT
CASSDRGQEKLFF
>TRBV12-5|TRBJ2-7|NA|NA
TGTGCTAGTGGTTTGTCGGTAGACCGTTCCTACGAGCAGTACTTC
CASGLSVDRSYEQYF
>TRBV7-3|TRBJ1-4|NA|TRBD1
TGTGCCAGCAGCTTAACGGGCAGGGGGCTTTCTAATGAAAAACTGTTTTTT
CASSLTGRGLSNEKLFF
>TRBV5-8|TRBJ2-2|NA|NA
TGTGCCAGCAGCTTGGGATGGGGCGGGAAACCGAACACCGGGGAGCTGTTTTTT
CASSLGWGGKPNTGELFF
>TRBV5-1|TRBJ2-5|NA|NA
TGCGCCAGCAGCTTGTCTGGGCAAGAGACCCAGTACTTC
CASSLSGQETQYF
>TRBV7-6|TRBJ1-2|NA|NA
TGTGCCAGCAGCCCTTCTAGAAGGGCGGGTGGCTACACCTTC
CASSPSRRAGGYTF
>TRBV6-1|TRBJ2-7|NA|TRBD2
TGTGCCAGCAGTCGCGGGACTAGCGAGTCCTACGAGCAGTACTTC
CASSRGTSESYEQYF
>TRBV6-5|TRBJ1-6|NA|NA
TGTGCCAGCAGTACTCGCGGGGTGACGAATTCACCCCTCCACTTT
CASSTRGVTNSPLHF
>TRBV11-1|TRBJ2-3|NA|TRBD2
TGTGCCAGCAGCTTATCCAGCGGGAGGGTCACAGATACGCAGTATTTT
CASSLSSGRVTDTQYF
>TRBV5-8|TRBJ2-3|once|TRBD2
TGTGCCAGCAGCTCCGGACTAGCCCCGTTGGTAGTCAACACAGATACGCAGTATTTT
CASSSGLAPLVVNTDTQYF
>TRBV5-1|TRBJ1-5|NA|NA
TGCGCCAGCAGGTCTGGGGGCAATCAGCCCCAGCATTTT
CASRSGGNQPQHF
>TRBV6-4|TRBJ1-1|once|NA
TGTGCCAGCAGTGACTCGATCAGGGTTCGGGTCACTGAAGCTTTCTTT
CASSDSIRVRVTEAFF
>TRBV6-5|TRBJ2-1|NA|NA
TGTGCCAGCACATCTAGACGCAGGTACAATGAGCAGTTCTTC
CASTSRRRYNEQFF
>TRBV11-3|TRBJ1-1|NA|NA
TGTGCCAGCAGCTTGTTTGAGAACACTGAAGCTTTCTTT
CASSLFENTEAFF
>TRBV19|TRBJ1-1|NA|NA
TGTGCCAGTACAGAAGGACAGCTAAACACTGAAGCTTTCTTT
CASTEGQLNTEAFF
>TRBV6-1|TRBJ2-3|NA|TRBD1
TGTGCCAGCATCAACGACAGGGGTTGGGGCGATACGCAGTATTTT
CASINDRGWGDTQYF
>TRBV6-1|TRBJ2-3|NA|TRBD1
TGTGCCAGCAGTGAAGGGACAGGGGGCACAGATACGCAGTATTTT
CASSEGTGGTDTQYF
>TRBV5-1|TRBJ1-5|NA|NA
TGCGCCAGCAGCTTGGGGGACTGGGGTGGGCCCCAGCATTTT
CASSLGDWGGPQHF
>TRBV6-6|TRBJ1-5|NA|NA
TGTGCCAGCAACCCTAGGGGAGGCTATAGCAATCAGCCCCAGCATTTT
CASNPRGGYSNQPQHF
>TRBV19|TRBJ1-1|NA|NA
TGTGCCAGTAGTCCCCTCTTGGGGGGCTTTTATGGCACTGAAGCTTTCTTT
CASSPLLGGFYGTEAFF
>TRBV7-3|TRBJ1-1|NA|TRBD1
TGTGCCAGCAGCCCGGGGACAGATCGAGTAAACACTGAAGCTTTCTTT
CASSPGTDRVNTEAFF
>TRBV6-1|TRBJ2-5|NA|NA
TGTGCCACCTGGAGTAGCGGTCTCCAAGAGACCCAGTACTTC
CATWSSGLQETQYF
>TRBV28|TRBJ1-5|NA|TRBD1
TGTGCCAGCAGCCCCGTAACAGGGGTCGAGCAGCCCCAGCATTTT
CASSPVTGVEQPQHF
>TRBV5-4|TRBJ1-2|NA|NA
TGTGCCAGCAGCTTGGACAGCGGTCCCTCCTATGGCTACACCTTC
CASSLDSGPSYGYTF
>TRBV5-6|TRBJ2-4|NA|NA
TGTGCCAGCAGCTTCACCGGGATAGCCAAAAACATTCAGTACTTC
CASSFTGIAKNIQYF
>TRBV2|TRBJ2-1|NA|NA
TGTGCCACCCTGGCGAGCTCCTACAATGAGCAGTTCTTC
CATLASSYNEQFF
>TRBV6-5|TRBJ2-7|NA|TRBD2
TGTGCCAGCAGCCGGGCTAGCGGGAGTCCGAACTCGCAGTACTTC
CASSRASGSPNSQYF
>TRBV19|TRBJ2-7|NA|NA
TGTGCCAGTTCCGGGACGGTGTTCGAAGAGCAGTACTTC
CASSGTVFEEQYF
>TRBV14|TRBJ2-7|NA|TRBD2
TGTGCCAGCAGCTTAGCGGGACTTTTGACCTACGAGCAGTACTTC
CASSLAGLLTYEQYF
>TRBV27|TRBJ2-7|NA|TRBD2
TGTGCCAGCAGACTAGCGGGAGGGCCGGGGAGAGAGCAGTACTTC
CASRLAGGPGREQYF
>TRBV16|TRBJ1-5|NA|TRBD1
TGTGCCAGCAGCCGATTCGGGACAGATAGCAATCAGCCCCAGCATTTT
CASSRFGTDSNQPQHF
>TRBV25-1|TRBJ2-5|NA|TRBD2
TGTGCCAGCAGTGAATTTGGGTGGACTAGTCGCGAGACCCAGTACTTC
CASSEFGWTSRETQYF
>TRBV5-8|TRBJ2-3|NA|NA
TGTGCCAGCAGCTCACGACGGGGAAGCACAGATACGCAGTATTTT
CASSSRRGSTDTQYF
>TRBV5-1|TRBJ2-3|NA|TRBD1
TGCGCCAGCAGCCGGGCTGGGACAGCAGGTACAGATACGCAGTATTTT
CASSRAGTAGTDTQYF
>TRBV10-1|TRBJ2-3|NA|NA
TGCGCCAGCAGTAGCGGATCAGATACGCAGTATTTT
CASSSGSDTQYF
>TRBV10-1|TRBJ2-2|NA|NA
TGCGCCAGCAGTGAGTCGGGGTTGAACACCGGGGAGCTGTTTTTT
CASSESGLNTGELFF
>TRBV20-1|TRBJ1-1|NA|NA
TGCAGTGCTTCAATGGGTACTGAAGCTTTCTTT
CSASMGTEAFF
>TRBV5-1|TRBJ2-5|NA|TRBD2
TGCGCCAGCAGCTATAGCGGGAGGGCCTCGTTAGAGACCCAGTACTTC
CASSYSGRASLETQYF
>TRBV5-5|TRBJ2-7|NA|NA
TGTGCCAGCAGCTTGGAAGGCGGGATCAACTACGAGCAGTACTTC
CASSLEGGINYEQYF